Below are 16 T cell receptor beta chains sequenced from a single sample in a study of T cell responses to AZD1222 COVID-19 vaccine. Produced via immunoSEQ multiplex PCR; TCRdb's table is partial and in-frame only. The table includes over 95,000 clones, roughly 90% detected once. Here the sequenced sample was peripheral blood, taken on day 0 of AZD1222 vaccination. Receptor source: an adult in good health.

This chain connects TRBV28 to TRBJ2-1; D uncertain. Trimming pared 5 bases from V and 2 bases from J, leaving 10 bases between. The CDR3 covers 14 residues. CDR1 MDHEN and CDR2 SYDVKM come from the germline V gene. This CDR3 is CASSPIWPYNEQFF. The DNA of the CDR3 is TGTGCCAGCAGTCCAATCTGGCCCTACAATGAGCAGTTCTTC.

The J gene is TRBJ1-5, the V gene TRBV19, with 8 bases matching TRBD1. With V trimmed by 5 bases and J by 5 bases, 14 bases remained unmatched. This CDR3 has 17 amino acids. Germline CDR1 is LNHDA and CDR2 is SQIVND (reference sequence). The CDR3 DNA sequence: TGTGCCAGTAGTTTCCGACAGGGGAAAAGTGACGATCAGCCCCAGCATTTT. This sequence encodes CASSFRQGKSDDQPQHF.

The CDR3 bases are TGTGCCAGCAGTTTCCCGGCGAGTGGGGCGCGAGAGACCCAGTACTTC. It specifies CASSFPASGARETQYF. This chain links TRBV28 with TRBJ2-5; tentatively, D is TRBD1 (5 bases). Trimming took 3 bases from V and 4 from J, leaving 18 bases between them. The CDR3 has 16 residues. CDR1 and CDR2 from the germline V gene are MDHEN and SYDVKM.

The chain recombines TRBV28 with TRBJ1-5; D may be TRBD1 (6 bases). Trimming took 6 bases from V and 14 from J, leaving 20 bases between them. CDR1 and CDR2 (germline): MDHEN, SYDVKM. CDR3 length: 13 amino acids. CDR3 loop: CASSPAGTRLKHF. The CDR3 DNA sequence: TGTGCCAGCAGCCCGGCCGGGACACGGCTTAAGCATTTT.

With regard to this clone: An end of the junction differs from the germline gene, which may be a read error. The J gene is TRBJ2-7, the V gene TRBV3-1 (or the pseudogene TRBV3-2), with a weak D call TRBD1 (6 bases). Germline-derived CDR1 and CDR2 are LGHDT and YNNKEL (reference sequence). CDR3 length: 13 residues. CDR3 nucleotide sequence: TGTGCCAGCAGCCAAGATTTGGCAGGGGAAAAAAACTTC. It specifies CASSQDLAGEKNF.

The rearrangement joins TRBV6-5 to TRBJ2-5, with D perhaps TRBD2 (5 bases). V was trimmed by 2 bases and J by 4 bases, leaving 11 bases between them. The germline gives CDR1 MNHEY, CDR2 SVGAGI. The CDR3 runs to 14 residues. The DNA of the CDR3 is TGTGCCAGCAGTTACGGTGGCGGGCGAGAGACCCAGTACTTC. As protein: CASSYGGGRETQYF.

This clone showed up just once. The V call is TRBV9, the J call TRBJ2-3, with TRBD2 matching over 10 bases. This CDR3 has 15 residues. From germline, CDR1 is SGDLS and CDR2 YYNGEE. The V gene end was trimmed by 1 base and the J gene end by 6 bases; junction bases not matched to a gene: 5. CDR3 sequence: CASSVMGLAYDTQYF. The CDR3 nucleotides read TGTGCCAGCAGCGTAATGGGACTAGCGTACGATACGCAGTATTTT.

This chain uses TRBV6-6 with TRBJ2-7, with D tentatively TRBD2 (6 bases). CDR1 and CDR2 (germline): MNHNY, SVGAGI (reference sequence). Deletions cut 4 bases from V and 6 bases from J, with 19 bases between. CDR3 size: 15 residues. This chain's CDR3 is CASSFRLEHPSEQYF. The CDR3 region has the DNA TGTGCCAGCAGTTTTAGACTAGAACACCCTTCCGAGCAGTACTTC.

Notes on this clone: Additional DNA sequences in this sample encode the identical CDR3. The J gene is TRBJ2-3, the V gene TRBV5-1; TRBD1 agrees at 12 bases. Trimming at V came to 0 bases and at J to 6 bases, leaving 2 bases not matched to a gene. The CDR3 has 15 amino acids. CDR1 and CDR2 (germline): SGHRS, YFSETQ. As DNA, the CDR3 is TGCGCCAGCAGCTTGGCCGGGACAGGGGGCGATACGCAGTATTTT. Amino acid sequence: CASSLAGTGGDTQYF.

V gene TRBV7-2 combines with J gene TRBJ1-1, with D possibly TRBD1 on 5 matching bases. Germline loops: CDR1 SGHTA, CDR2 FQGNSA. Between the trimmed V and J ends, which lost 3 bases and 5 bases, there was a span of 13 bases. The CDR3 is 14 amino acids. The CDR3 spells CASSFTGLGTEAFF. The DNA of the CDR3 is TGTGCCAGCAGCTTTACGGGGCTGGGGACTGAAGCTTTCTTT.

The V call is TRBV6-5, the J call TRBJ1-5, with 10 nucleotides matching TRBD1. This CDR3 comprises 16 residues. The germline V gene has CDR1 MNHEY and CDR2 SVGAGI. V lost 2 bases to trimming and J lost 2 bases; unmatched junction nucleotides: 3. In nucleotides, the CDR3 is TGTGCCAGCAGTTACGCCGGGACAGGGGGCAATCAGCCCCAGCATTTT. This sequence encodes CASSYAGTGGNQPQHF.

The chain links TRBV7-6 to TRBJ2-2; possibly TRBD1 or TRBD2 for D (6 bases each). This CDR3 is built from 14 residues. V lost 4 bases, J lost 7 bases, and 13 bases lay in between. The germline V gene has CDR1 SGHVS and CDR2 FNYEAQ. CDR3 region: CASSSQGRGGELFF. The DNA of the CDR3 is TGTGCCAGCAGCTCCCAGGGGCGGGGCGGGGAGCTGTTTTTT.

The CDR3 here is CASSPGQGRYTF. For the CDR3, the DNA is TGCGCCAGCAGCCCCGGACAGGGTCGCTACACCTTC. The rearrangement links TRBV4-3 to TRBJ1-2, with 8 bases that match TRBD1. The V gene end was trimmed by 4 bases and the J gene end by 9 bases; junction bases not matched to a gene: 4. The CDR3 is 12 amino acids. Looked up from germline, CDR1 is LGHNA and CDR2 is YSLEER.

The chain carries TRBV23-1 and TRBJ1-5; D might be TRBD1 (6 bases). TRBV23-1 qualifies as an ORF whose function is uncertain. There are 17 residues in the CDR3. Trimming cost V 0 bases and J 3 bases, with 15 bases left between them. CDR3 loop: CASSQSSFRQDNQPQHF. CDR3 nucleotide sequence: TGCGCCAGCAGTCAATCGAGTTTCCGACAGGACAATCAGCCCCAGCATTTT.

The CDR3 DNA reads as TGTGCCAGCAGCCAAGATTACAGGGCTTCACCCCTCCACTTT. It specifies CASSQDYRASPLHF. The genes are TRBV3-1 (or the pseudogene TRBV3-2) and TRBJ1-6, with D maybe TRBD1 (6 bases). Germline values: CDR1 LGHDT, CDR2 YNNKEL (reference sequence). The length of the CDR3 is 14 residues. The germline V and J ends were trimmed by 0 bases and 9 bases, with 9 bases remaining between them.

The CDR3 here is CASSGTSRDTDTQYF. CDR3 DNA sequence: TGTGCCAGCAGCGGGACTTCAAGGGACACAGATACGCAGTATTTT. This chain links TRBV2 with TRBJ2-3; perhaps TRBD2 as D (6 bases). Trimming removed 6 bases at V and 2 bases at J, with 15 bases between. Germline V gene data show CDR1 as SNHLY and CDR2 as FYNNEI. This CDR3 region has 15 residues.